This TCR beta chain was captured in a study of blood T cells in healthy people across ages. Then a second PCR, running roughly 6 to 11 cycles, was carried out with a sample-barcoded 5' primer and a J-beta primer mix. All cDNA molecules were each tagged by a template-switch adaptor with 12 random nucleotides. In TCRdb, the 5' RACE reads were re-called with MiXCR into one record per CDR3 protein. Among approximately 900,000 distinct CDR3 sequences listed, under 35% were seen once. About this clonotype itself: A much bigger clone sits one base away, suggesting this may be a read error.

There are 15 residues in the CDR3. V lost 0 bases to trimming and J lost 7 bases, with 17 bases between them. From germline, CDR1 is SGHRS and CDR2 YFSETQ. The same data also went into a second study, on T cells of mothers and their children. As that study records: Donation came from three healthy Caucasian mothers together with their six children. Every mother produced more than 9.5 million TCR beta CDR3 reads, whereas every child provided 3 million to 3.5 million.

The chain carries TRBV5-1 and TRBJ2-7, with a tentative D call TRBD2 (5 bases). Material for sequencing was blood. The source is a woman aged 40 to 50 in good health. CDR3 amino acids: CASSLGGKSYNEQYF. The CDR3 bases are TGCGCCAGCAGCTTGGGAGGGAAGTCCTACAATGAGCAGTACTTC.